This TCR beta chain was sequenced during a study of vaccination and CD4 T cells after COVID-19. Oncomine TCR Beta short-read sequencing was applied to DNA from cultured CD4+ T cells. TCRdb called the PCR reads again in MiXCR, with one record for every CDR3 protein. The repertoire holds under 20,000 distinct CDR3 sequences, with roughly 23% as singletons. This sample's treatment: roughly 11-day PBMC culture with coronavirus spike peptide pools or control peptides (ViraFEST assay). This CDR3 has 14 residues. The germline CDR1 and CDR2 sequences are MGHRA and YSYEKL. Trimming removed 6 bases at V and 0 bases at J, with 9 bases between. As to this clonotype: Antigen specificity is unknown.

The sample comprised cultured CD4+ T cells from blood. The chain recombines TRBV4-1 with TRBJ1-3; weak D call: TRBD1 (6 bases). The receptor comes from a human donor with COVID-19. CDR3 DNA: TGCGCCAGCAGTCTACAGGGCTCTGGAAACACCATATATTTT. It is translated as CASSLQGSGNTIYF.